These 25 T cell receptor beta chains originate from one sample sequenced in a study of T cell responses to AZD1222 COVID-19 vaccine. Using immunoSEQ multiplex PCR, the repertoire was profiled, and TCRdb retains in-frame clones only, with some absent. The data contain 130,000 to 150,000 clones, roughly nine tenths of them singletons. This sample comprised peripheral blood, obtained on day 0 of AZD1222 vaccination. The source of these receptors is an adult in good health.

The CDR3 spells CASSHQRGITNEQYF. CDR3 DNA: TGTGCCAGTAGCCACCAGAGGGGGATCACCAACGAGCAGTACTTC. This chain connects TRBV19 to TRBJ2-7; weak D call: TRBD1 (6 bases). This CDR3 has 15 amino acids. Germline V CDR1 and CDR2: LNHDA, SQIVND (reference sequence). V gave up 6 bases and J gave up 5 bases, with 20 bases separating them.

The V gene is TRBV3-1 (or the pseudogene TRBV3-2), the J gene TRBJ2-5; 11 bases match TRBD2. Germline CDR1 LGHDT, CDR2 YNNKEL (reference sequence). The CDR3 has 19 residues. V lost 7 bases, J lost 4 bases, and 20 bases stayed unmatched. CDR3 amino acids: CASTPFGLLAGGAGETQYF. The CDR3, as DNA: TGTGCCAGCACGCCTTTCGGTTTGCTAGCGGGGGGTGCCGGAGAGACCCAGTACTTC.

The chain links TRBV9 to TRBJ2-1; 11 nucleotides match TRBD2. Germline CDR1 and CDR2: SGDLS and YYNGEE. The trim removed 4 bases at V and 6 bases at J, leaving 6 bases unmatched. The CDR3 runs to 15 residues. CDR3 sequence (DNA): TGTGCCAGCAGCCCTCCGGGACTAGCGGTCAATGAGCAGTTCTTC. Its protein product is CASSPPGLAVNEQFF.

The rearrangement joins TRBV9 to TRBJ2-2, with TRBD2 matching over 7 bases. Germline V gene sequence: CDR1 SGDLS, CDR2 YYNGEE. CDR3 length: 16 residues. V was clipped by 2 bases and J by 0 bases; unmatched bases: 4. In nucleotides, the CDR3 is TGTGCCAGCAGCGTGCTAGCGGAAGCGAACACCGGGGAGCTGTTTTTT. As protein: CASSVLAEANTGELFF.

The chain joins TRBV30 to TRBJ1-4, with D perhaps TRBD1 (5 bases). Germline values: CDR1 GTSNPN, CDR2 SVGIG (reference sequence). Trimming took 0 bases from V and 8 from J, leaving 13 bases between them. This CDR3 has 14 residues. The CDR3, as DNA: TGTGCCTGGAGTGTCGGGCAGGGCAAGGAAAAACTGTTTTTT. This sequence encodes CAWSVGQGKEKLFF. Full variable domain (outside the CDR3, taken from reference TRBV30 and TRBJ1-4): SQTIHQWPATLVQPVGSPLSLECTVEGTSNPNLYWYRQAAGRGLQLLFYSVGIGQISSEVPQNLSASRPQDRQFILSSKKLLLSDSGFYLCAWSVGQGKEKLFFGSGTQLSVL.

The rearrangement links TRBV27 to TRBJ2-7; D gene unclear. This CDR3 contains 12 residues. V shed 6 bases and J shed 4 bases, with 10 bases lying between them. In germline, CDR1 is MNHEY, CDR2 SMNVEV (reference sequence). CDR3: CASSPDLYEQYF. The CDR3 DNA follows: TGTGCCAGCAGCCCCGACCTGTACGAGCAGTACTTC.

The chain joins TRBV7-9 to TRBJ1-2, with D possibly matching TRBD1 (5 bases). V lost 4 bases and J lost 8, with 17 bases in between. The CDR3 loop spans 14 amino acids. CDR1 is SEHNR and CDR2 is FQNEAQ in the germline V gene (reference sequence). The CDR3 coding sequence is TGTGCCAGCAGCTCCCCCGGGACGCCCGTCGGCTACACCTTC. This gives the protein CASSSPGTPVGYTF.

This clone was seen once. The chain joins TRBV29-1 to TRBJ1-2; D uncertain. The germline gives CDR1 SQVTM, CDR2 ANQGSEA. The CDR3 has 11 amino acids. V lost 1 base, J lost 6 bases, and 6 bases lay in between. The CDR3 DNA follows: TGCAGCGTTGAAGGAGCGAATGGCTACACCTTC. Its translation is CSVEGANGYTF.

This clone showed up just once. The J gene is TRBJ1-4, the V gene TRBV6-2 or TRBV6-3; D may be TRBD1 (6 bases). CDR3 length: 13 amino acids. Trimming removed 5 bases from V and 11 bases from J, with 15 bases in between. The germline V gene encodes CDR1 MNHEY and CDR2 SVGEGT. DNA for the CDR3: TGTGCCAGCAGTGAGGCAGGGGAGGGGAAACTGTTTTTT. Translated, it gives CASSEAGEGKLFF.

This clone was detected a few times. The chain has TRBV10-3 and TRBJ1-5; D may be TRBD1 (5 bases). The CDR3 spans 18 residues. Germline V gene data show CDR1 as ENHRY and CDR2 as SYGVKD. Trimming removed 3 bases from V and 3 bases from J, with 21 bases in between. CDR3 amino acids: CAISDYPRGRDTNQPQHF. In DNA form, the CDR3 reads TGTGCCATCAGTGACTACCCCCGAGGCAGGGATACCAATCAGCCCCAGCATTTT.

This clone was seen more than once but under ten times. The V call is TRBV3-1 (or the pseudogene TRBV3-2), the J call TRBJ1-4; D ambiguous. Trimming removed 0 bases from V and 0 bases from J, with 17 bases in between. From germline, CDR1 is LGHDT and CDR2 YNNKEL (reference sequence). The CDR3 totals 19 residues. CDR3 in DNA: TGTGCCAGCAGCCAAGAGGTCGTGGGGTGGAAAGCAACTAATGAAAAACTGTTTTTT. Protein sequence: CASSQEVVGWKATNEKLFF.

This rearrangement joins TRBV14 to TRBJ1-4; D gene ambiguous. Trimming shortened V by 4 bases and J by 0 bases, and 9 bases separated the two germline ends. This CDR3 has 15 residues. Germline CDR1 and CDR2: SGHDN and FVKESK. CDR3 DNA sequence: TGTGCCAGCAGCCCGACGGATGCAACTAATGAAAAACTGTTTTTT. It specifies CASSPTDATNEKLFF.

As for this clone: The junction does not match germline at one end; this may be a read error. The chain links TRBV29-1 to TRBJ1-2; 10 bases fit TRBD1. This CDR3 region has 17 residues. The germline V gene encodes CDR1 SQVTM and CDR2 ANQGSEA. The CDR3 DNA follows: TGCAGCGTCGAAGCAGACAGGGGGCTTTCATCTAACTATGGCTACACCTTC. As protein: CSVEADRGLSSNYGYTF. Complete variable domain (other parts from reference TRBV29-1 and TRBJ1-2): SAVISQKPSRDICQRGTSLTIQCQVDSQVTMMFWYRQQPGQSLTLIATANQGSEATYESGFVIDKFPISRPNLTFSTLTVSNMSPEDSSIYLCSVEADRGLSSNYGYTFGSGTRLTVV.

The chain employs TRBV6-6 and TRBJ1-1; no definite D call. Trimming cost V 7 bases and J 4 bases, with 10 bases left between them. Germline V lookup: CDR1 MNHNY, CDR2 SVGAGI (reference sequence). CDR3 length: 12 amino acids. CDR3 bases: TGTGCCAGCATCCGCAGTGTCACTGAAGCTTTCTTT. Protein: CASIRSVTEAFF.

The chain carries TRBV6-1 and TRBJ2-1; D tentatively reads TRBD1 or TRBD2 (5 bases each). The V end was cut by 2 bases, the J end by 8 bases, with 7 bases between. Germline values: CDR1 MNHNS, CDR2 SASEGT. The CDR3 runs to 12 residues. DNA for the CDR3: TGTGCCAGCAGTGAATTGGGGGATGAGCAGTTCTTC. It encodes CASSELGDEQFF.

This clone is a singleton in its sample. This rearrangement joins TRBV20-1 to TRBJ1-2, with D unresolved. The germline V and J ends were trimmed by 3 bases and 7 bases, with 12 bases remaining between them. Germline V CDR1 and CDR2: DFQATT, SNEGSKA (reference sequence). The CDR3 covers 12 residues. The CDR3 DNA reads TGCAGTGCTAGTATTGGGTACCCTGGCTACACCTTC. It encodes CSASIGYPGYTF.

The chain is built from TRBV5-1 and TRBJ2-1; D gene uncertain. This CDR3 is built from 15 residues. V lost 6 bases and J lost 0, with 13 bases in between. In germline, CDR1 is SGHRS, CDR2 YFSETQ. The CDR3 DNA reads as TGCGCCAGCAAGGTAGAACAAAGCTCCTACAATGAGCAGTTCTTC. Translating it yields CASKVEQSSYNEQFF.

The V call is TRBV11-2, the J call TRBJ2-1, with a tentative D call TRBD2 (7 bases). Germline V lookup: CDR1 SGHAT, CDR2 FQNNGV. Trimming shortened V by 1 base and J by 9 bases, and 19 bases separated the two germline ends. The CDR3 is 16 amino acids. CDR3: CASSLAGGSGTSEQFF. CDR3 coding DNA: TGTGCCAGCAGCTTAGCGGGTGGGAGCGGGACAAGTGAGCAGTTCTTC. The full variable domain, rest sourced from reference TRBV11-2 and TRBJ2-1, is EAGVAQSPRYKIIEKRQSVAFWCNPISGHATLYWYQQILGQGPKLLIQFQNNGVVDDSQLPKDRFSAERLKGVDSTLKIQPAKLEDSAVYLCASSLAGGSGTSEQFFGPGTRLTVL.

V and J are TRBV12-5 and TRBJ2-7; tentatively, D is TRBD1 or TRBD2 (6 bases each). The CDR3 is 15 residues long. CDR1 and CDR2 (germline): LGHNT, FRNRAP. The germline V and J ends were trimmed by 4 bases and 5 bases, with 18 bases remaining between them. The CDR3 DNA follows: TGTGCTAGTGGTTCCCTTGGGGGGCTGGGAAACGAGCAGTACTTC. Protein sequence: CASGSLGGLGNEQYF.

This clone came up once. The chain combines TRBV3-1 (or the pseudogene TRBV3-2) with TRBJ1-5; 9 bases fit TRBD1. This CDR3 contains 15 residues. Germline lookup yields CDR1 LGHDT and CDR2 YNNKEL (reference sequence). V was pared by 1 base and J by 6 bases, with 4 bases of the junction left unmatched. As DNA, the CDR3 is TGTGCCAGCAGCCAAGGGACAGGGGAAGTTCAGCCCCAGCATTTT. This gives the protein CASSQGTGEVQPQHF.

The chain combines TRBV27 with TRBJ2-2, with TRBD1 as a possible D gene (5 bases). CDR3 size: 13 residues. Per germline, CDR1 MNHEY and CDR2 SMNVEV (reference sequence). V was clipped by 0 bases and J by 6 bases, with 5 bases between them. CDR3 loop: CASSLSTAGELFF. The CDR3, as DNA: TGTGCCAGCAGTTTATCGACAGCCGGGGAGCTGTTTTTT.

The J gene is TRBJ1-1, the V gene TRBV2; D is perhaps TRBD1 (6 bases). CDR3 size: 13 residues. Germline CDR1 reads SNHLY; CDR2 reads FYNNEI. V lost 1 base, J lost 4 bases, and 7 bases lay in between. For the CDR3, the DNA is TGTGCCAGCAGTGAAGACAGGGTCACTGAAGCTTTCTTT. Its protein product is CASSEDRVTEAFF.

This clone was counted a single time. The chain employs TRBV10-3 and TRBJ1-1; no clear D gene. From germline, CDR1 is ENHRY and CDR2 SYGVKD. V was trimmed by 0 bases and J by 1 base, leaving 12 bases between them. The CDR3 runs 16 residues. The CDR3 nucleotides read TGTGCCATCAGTGAGTCGACTGGACTTACGAACACTGAAGCTTTCTTT. Its translation: CAISESTGLTNTEAFF.

The chain has TRBV7-9 and TRBJ1-1; 7 nucleotides align to TRBD1. V gave up 4 bases and J gave up 7 bases; unmatched junction bases: 9. The CDR3 contains 14 residues. Germline V gene data show CDR1 as SEHNR and CDR2 as FQNEAQ (reference sequence). This chain's CDR3 is CASSYRGRGIEAFF. The CDR3 bases are TGTGCCAGCAGCTACCGGGGCAGGGGGATTGAAGCTTTCTTT.

The chain carries TRBV4-1 and TRBJ1-1; 7 bases are shared with TRBD1. This CDR3 contains 19 residues. The V and J ends lost 3 bases and 1 base, in that order; junction bases with no gene match: 17. Germline-derived CDR1 and CDR2 are MGHRA and YSYEKL. The CDR3 bases are TGCGCCAGCAGCCACTTAGACGCCGGACAGGTTTGGAGGAACACTGAAGCTTTCTTT. It is translated as CASSHLDAGQVWRNTEAFF.